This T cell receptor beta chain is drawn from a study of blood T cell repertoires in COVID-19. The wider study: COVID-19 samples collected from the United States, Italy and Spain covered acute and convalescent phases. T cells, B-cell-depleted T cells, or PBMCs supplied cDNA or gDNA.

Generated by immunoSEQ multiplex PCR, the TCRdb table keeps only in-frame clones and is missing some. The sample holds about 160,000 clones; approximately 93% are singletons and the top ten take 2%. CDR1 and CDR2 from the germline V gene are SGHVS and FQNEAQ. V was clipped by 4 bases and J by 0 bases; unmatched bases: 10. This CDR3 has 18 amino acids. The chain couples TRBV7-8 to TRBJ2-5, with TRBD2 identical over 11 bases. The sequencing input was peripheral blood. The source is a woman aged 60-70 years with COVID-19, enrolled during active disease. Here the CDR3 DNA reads TGTGCCAGCAGCTCCACTAGCGGGGGCGTCGTGTACCAAGAGACCCAGTACTTC. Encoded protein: CASSSTSGGVVYQETQYF.